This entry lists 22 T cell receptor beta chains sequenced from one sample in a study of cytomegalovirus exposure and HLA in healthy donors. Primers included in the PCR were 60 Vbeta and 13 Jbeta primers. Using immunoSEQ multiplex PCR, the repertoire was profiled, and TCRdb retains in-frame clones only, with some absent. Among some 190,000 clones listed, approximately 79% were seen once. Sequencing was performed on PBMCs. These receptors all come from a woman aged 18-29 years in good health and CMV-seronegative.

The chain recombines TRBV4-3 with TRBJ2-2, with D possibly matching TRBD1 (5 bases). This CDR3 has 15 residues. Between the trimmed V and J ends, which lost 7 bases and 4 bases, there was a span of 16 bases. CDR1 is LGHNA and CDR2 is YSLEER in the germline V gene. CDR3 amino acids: CASKQDTGPTGELFF. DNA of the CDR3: TGCGCCAGCAAACAAGATACAGGACCCACCGGGGAGCTGTTTTTT.

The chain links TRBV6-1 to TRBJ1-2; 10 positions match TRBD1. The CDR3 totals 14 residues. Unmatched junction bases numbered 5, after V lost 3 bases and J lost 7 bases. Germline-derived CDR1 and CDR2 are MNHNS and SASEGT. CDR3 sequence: CASSDRTGGGGYTF. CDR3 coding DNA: TGTGCCAGCAGTGACCGGACAGGGGGTGGTGGCTACACCTTC.

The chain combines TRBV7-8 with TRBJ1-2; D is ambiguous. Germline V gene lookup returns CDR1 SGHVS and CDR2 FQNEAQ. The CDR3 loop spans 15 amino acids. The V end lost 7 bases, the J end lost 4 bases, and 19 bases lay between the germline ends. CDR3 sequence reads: CASTSTPGGPYGYTF. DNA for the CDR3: TGTGCCAGCACCTCAACCCCGGGAGGGCCCTATGGCTACACCTTC.

CDR3 coding DNA: TGTGCCAGCCCATCGATGACAGGGGGCACTGAAGCTTTCTTT. Protein product: CASPSMTGGTEAFF. The genes are TRBV21-1 and TRBJ1-1; the D call of TRBD1 is as the table states it, not checked on the DNA. TRBV21-1 is a pseudogene. The CDR3 sequence is 14 residues long.

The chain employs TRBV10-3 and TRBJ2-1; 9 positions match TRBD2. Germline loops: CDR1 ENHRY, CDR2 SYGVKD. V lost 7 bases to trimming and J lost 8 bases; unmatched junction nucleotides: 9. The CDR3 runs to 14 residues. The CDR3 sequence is CAITGTSFGDEQFF. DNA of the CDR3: TGTGCCATCACCGGGACTAGCTTTGGCGATGAGCAGTTCTTC.

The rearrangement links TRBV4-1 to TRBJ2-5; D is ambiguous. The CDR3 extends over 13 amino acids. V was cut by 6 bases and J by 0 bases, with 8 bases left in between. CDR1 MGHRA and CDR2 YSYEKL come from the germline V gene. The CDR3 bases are TGCGCCAGCAGTCGTAGCTACCAAGAGACCCAGTACTTC. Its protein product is CASSRSYQETQYF.

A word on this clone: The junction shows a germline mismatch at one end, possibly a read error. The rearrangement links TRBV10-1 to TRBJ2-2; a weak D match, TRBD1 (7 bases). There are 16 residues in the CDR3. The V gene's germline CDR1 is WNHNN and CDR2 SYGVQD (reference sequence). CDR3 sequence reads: CASSETGASNTGGLFF. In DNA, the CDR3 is TGCGCCAGCAGTGAGACAGGGGCGTCGAACACCGGGGGGCTGTTTTTT.

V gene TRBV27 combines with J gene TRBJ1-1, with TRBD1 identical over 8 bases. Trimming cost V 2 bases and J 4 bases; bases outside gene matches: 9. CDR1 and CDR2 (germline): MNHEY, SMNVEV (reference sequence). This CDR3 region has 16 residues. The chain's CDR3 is CASSLVTGARTTEAFF. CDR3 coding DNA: TGTGCCAGCAGTTTAGTGACAGGGGCCAGAACCACTGAAGCTTTCTTT.

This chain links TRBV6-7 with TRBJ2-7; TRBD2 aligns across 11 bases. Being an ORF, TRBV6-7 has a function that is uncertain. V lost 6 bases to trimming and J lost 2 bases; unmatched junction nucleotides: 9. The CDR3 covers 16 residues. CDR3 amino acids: CASRPRTSGRPYEQYF. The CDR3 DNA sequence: TGTGCCAGCAGACCCCGAACTAGCGGGAGACCCTACGAGCAGTACTTC.

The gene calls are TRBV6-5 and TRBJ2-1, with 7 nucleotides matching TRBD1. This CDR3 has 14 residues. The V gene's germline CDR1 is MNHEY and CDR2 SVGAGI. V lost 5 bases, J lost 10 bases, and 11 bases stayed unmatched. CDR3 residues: CASSDREGGMEQFF. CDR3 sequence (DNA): TGTGCCAGCAGTGACAGGGAAGGGGGTATGGAGCAGTTCTTC.

The CDR3 reads CASSTRAGGHLLPNNEQFF. CDR3 DNA sequence: TGTGCCAGCAGCACTCGGGCAGGGGGCCACCTCTTACCAAACAATGAGCAGTTCTTC. V and J are TRBV7-3 and TRBJ2-1, with 8 bases fitting TRBD1. Looked up from germline, CDR1 is SGHTA and CDR2 is FQGTGA. This CDR3 has 19 residues. The ends lost 5 bases at V and 5 bases at J; junction bases unmatched: 20.

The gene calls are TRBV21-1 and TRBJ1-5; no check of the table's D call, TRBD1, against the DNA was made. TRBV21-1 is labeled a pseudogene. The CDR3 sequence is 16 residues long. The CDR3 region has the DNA TGTGCCAGCAGTACCCGCGACAGGGGGCAAAATCAGCCCCAGCATTTT. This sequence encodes CASSTRDRGQNQPQHF.

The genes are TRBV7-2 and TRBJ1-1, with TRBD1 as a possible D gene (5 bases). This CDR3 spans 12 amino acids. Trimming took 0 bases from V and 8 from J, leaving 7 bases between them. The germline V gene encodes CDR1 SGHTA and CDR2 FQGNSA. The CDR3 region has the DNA TGTGCCAGCAGCTTAGCGAACAGGGAAGCTTTCTTT. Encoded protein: CASSLANREAFF.

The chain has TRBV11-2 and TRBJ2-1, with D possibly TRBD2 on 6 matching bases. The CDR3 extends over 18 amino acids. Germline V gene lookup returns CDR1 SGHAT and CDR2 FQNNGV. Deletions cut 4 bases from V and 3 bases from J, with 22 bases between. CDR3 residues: CASSSGVLGGEYYNEQFF. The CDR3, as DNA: TGTGCCAGCAGCTCGGGGGTCTTGGGGGGAGAGTACTACAATGAGCAGTTCTTC. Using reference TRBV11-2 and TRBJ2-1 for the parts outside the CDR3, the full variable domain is EAGVAQSPRYKIIEKRQSVAFWCNPISGHATLYWYQQILGQGPKLLIQFQNNGVVDDSQLPKDRFSAERLKGVDSTLKIQPAKLEDSAVYLCASSSGVLGGEYYNEQFFGPGTRLTVL.

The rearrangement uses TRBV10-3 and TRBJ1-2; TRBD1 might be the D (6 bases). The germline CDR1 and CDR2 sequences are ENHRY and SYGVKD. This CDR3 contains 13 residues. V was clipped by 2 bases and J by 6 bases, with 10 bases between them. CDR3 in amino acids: CAISEGQGNGYTF. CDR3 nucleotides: TGTGCCATCAGTGAGGGCCAGGGGAATGGCTACACCTTC.

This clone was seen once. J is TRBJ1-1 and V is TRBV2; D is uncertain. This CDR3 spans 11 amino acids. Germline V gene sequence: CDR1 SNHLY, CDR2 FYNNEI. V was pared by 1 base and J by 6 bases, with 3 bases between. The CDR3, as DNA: TGTGCCAGCAGTGAAGGGCCTGAAGCTTTCTTT. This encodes CASSEGPEAFF.

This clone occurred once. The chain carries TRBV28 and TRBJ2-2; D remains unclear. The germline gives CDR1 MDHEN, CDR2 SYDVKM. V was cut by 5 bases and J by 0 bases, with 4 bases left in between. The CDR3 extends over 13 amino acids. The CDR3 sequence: CASSRTNTGELFF. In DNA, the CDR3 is TGTGCCAGCAGTCGTACGAACACCGGGGAGCTGTTTTTT.

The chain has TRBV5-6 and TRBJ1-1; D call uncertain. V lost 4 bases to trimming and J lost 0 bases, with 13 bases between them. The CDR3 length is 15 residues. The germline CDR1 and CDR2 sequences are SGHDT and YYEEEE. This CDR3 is CASSPLQNMNTEAFF. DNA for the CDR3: TGTGCCAGCAGCCCATTACAGAACATGAACACTGAAGCTTTCTTT.

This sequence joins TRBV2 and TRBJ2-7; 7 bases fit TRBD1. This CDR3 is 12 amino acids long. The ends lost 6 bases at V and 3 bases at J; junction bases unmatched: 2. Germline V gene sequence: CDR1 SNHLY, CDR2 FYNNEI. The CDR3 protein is CASRGTVYEQYF. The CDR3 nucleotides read TGTGCCAGCAGGGGGACAGTCTACGAGCAGTACTTC. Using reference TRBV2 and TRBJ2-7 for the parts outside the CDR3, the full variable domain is EPEVTQTPSHQVTQMGQEVILRCVPISNHLYFYWYRQILGQKVEFLVSFYNNEISEKSEIFDDQFSVERPDGSNFTLKIRSTKLEDSAMYFCASRGTVYEQYFGPGTRLTVT.

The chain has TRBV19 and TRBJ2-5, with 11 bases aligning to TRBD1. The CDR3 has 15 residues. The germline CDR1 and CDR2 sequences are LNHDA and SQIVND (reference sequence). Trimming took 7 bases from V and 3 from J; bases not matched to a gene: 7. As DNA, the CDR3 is TGTGCCAGTACCGCCTGGGACAGGGGGAAAGAGACCCAGTACTTC. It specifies CASTAWDRGKETQYF.

The CDR3 spells CASSSAPTGSRYTQYF. DNA of the CDR3: TGTGCCAGCAGCTCCGCCCCAACCGGGTCGAGATATACGCAGTATTTT. This chain uses TRBV28 with TRBJ2-3; no clear D. This CDR3 is built from 16 residues. Trimming removed 6 bases from V and 7 bases from J, with 23 bases in between. CDR1 and CDR2 (germline): MDHEN, SYDVKM. Combining the CDR3 with reference TRBV28 and TRBJ2-3 gives the whole variable domain DVKVTQSSRYLVKRTGEKVFLECVQDMDHENMFWYRQDPGLGLRLIYFSYDVKMKEKGDIPEGYSVSREKKERFSLILESASTNQTSMYLCASSSAPTGSRYTQYFGPGTRLTVL.

The DNA for the CDR3 is TGCGCCAGCAGCCATCCCGCCCCGGGGGCCTACAATGAGCAGTTCTTC. Protein product: CASSHPAPGAYNEQFF. The chain is built from TRBV4-1 and TRBJ2-1; a possible D gene is TRBD2 (6 bases). CDR3 length: 16 amino acids. The ends were cut back, 3 bases at V and 2 bases at J, with 14 bases in the middle. The germline V gene has CDR1 MGHRA and CDR2 YSYEKL.